These 5 T cell receptor beta chains were sequenced from one sample in a study of metastatic and nonmetastatic thyroid tumors. TCRdb re-processed the PCR reads through MiXCR. Of approximately 20,000 clones listed, about a fifth were seen once; the top ten hold 17%. No patient had received any treatment before thyroid surgery. The specimen sequenced was tumor tissue. The receptor source for this set is a female donor with papillary thyroid cancer or a benign thyroid nodule (not recorded which). Some clones in this sample may be carry-over from other donors' samples.

This clone appeared a few times. This sample also contains other DNA sequences that code for the same CDR3. The chain uses TRBV3-1 and TRBJ2-3; 12 bases map to TRBD2. V shed 3 bases and J 5 bases; nucleotides not matched to a gene: 3. The CDR3 consists of 15 residues. Germline loops: CDR1 LGHDT, CDR2 YNNKEL (reference sequence). CDR3 loop: CASSHLAGGVDTQYF. The CDR3 DNA reads TGTGCCAGCAGCCATCTAGCGGGAGGGGTAGATACGCAGTATTTT.

This clone turned up a few times. One end of the junction is discordant with germline, which a read error may explain. The V call is TRBV7-8, the J call TRBJ1-1, with D hard to call. The germline CDR1 and CDR2 sequences are SGHVS and FQNEAQ. The length of the CDR3 is 14 residues. The CDR3 here is CVSMPGDGNTEAFF. Here the CDR3 DNA reads TGTGTCAGCATGCCCGGGGATGGGAACACTGAAGCTTTCTTT.

This clone appeared many times. Being one base from a much bigger clone, this may be a read error. The chain links TRBV6-2 or TRBV6-3 to TRBJ2-7; weak D call: TRBD2 (6 bases). CDR1 and CDR2 from the germline V gene are MNHEY and SVGEGT. The CDR3 is made up of 18 amino acids. V was clipped by 0 bases and J by 5 bases, with 23 bases between them. CDR3: CASSYSIRREAGLDEQYF. DNA of the CDR3: TGTGCCAGCAGTTACTCGATAAGAAGGGAGGCAGGTTTGGACGAGCAGTACTTC.

This clone occurred many times. The chain carries TRBV19 and TRBJ1-2, with 7 positions matching TRBD1. J was trimmed by 2 bases and V by 5 bases; bases with no gene match: 8. From germline, CDR1 is LNHDA and CDR2 SQIVND (reference sequence). The CDR3 totals 15 residues. CDR3 amino acids: CASSGTADRNYGYTF. Written as DNA, the CDR3 is TGTGCCAGTAGTGGGACAGCCGACCGAAACTATGGCTACACCTTC.

This rearrangement joins TRBV7-2 to TRBJ2-7; D remains unclear. Germline CDR1 SGHTA, CDR2 FQGNSA. The germline V and J ends were trimmed by 5 bases and 0 bases, with 8 bases remaining between them. This CDR3 is 13 amino acids long. In nucleotides, the CDR3 is TGTGCCAGCAGCGCTGCAATCTCCTACGAGCAGTACTTC. Translated, it gives CASSAAISYEQYF.